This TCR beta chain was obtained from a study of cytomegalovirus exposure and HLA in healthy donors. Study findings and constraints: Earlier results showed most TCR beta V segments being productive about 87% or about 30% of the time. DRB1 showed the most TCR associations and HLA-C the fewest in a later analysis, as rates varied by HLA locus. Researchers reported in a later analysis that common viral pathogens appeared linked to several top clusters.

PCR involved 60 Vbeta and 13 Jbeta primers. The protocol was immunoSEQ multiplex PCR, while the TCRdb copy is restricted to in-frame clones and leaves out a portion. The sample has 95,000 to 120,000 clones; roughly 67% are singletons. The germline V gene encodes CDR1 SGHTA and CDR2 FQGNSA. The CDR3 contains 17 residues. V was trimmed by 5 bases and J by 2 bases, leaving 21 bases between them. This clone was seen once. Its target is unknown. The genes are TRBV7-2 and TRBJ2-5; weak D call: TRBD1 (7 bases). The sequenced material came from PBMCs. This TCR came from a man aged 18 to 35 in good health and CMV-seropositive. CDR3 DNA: TGTGCCAGCAGCCCCAAGGGCCCAGGGGGGCAGCAAGAGACCCAGTACTTC. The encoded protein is CASSPKGPGGQQETQYF.